A selection of T cell receptor beta chains follows, all from one sample in a study of shared clonotypes between healthy human individuals. Assay used: immunoSEQ multiplex PCR; TCRdb lists only in-frame clones, some missing. The table shows millions of clones, with under 95% occurring only once. The specimen was naive CD8+ T cells from PBMCs. The source of these receptors is a man aged 18 to 35 in good health. Some clones in this sample may be carry-over from other donors' samples. The CDR3 runs from the conserved cysteine through the conserved F or W. Size is stated for part of the rows, as once, few or many counts, or as a class when the clone is expanded.

>TRBJ1-2|TRBV27|-
CASSLRMEPLGYTF
>TRBJ2-2|TRBV5-1|-
CASSLPAIRPSGGELFF
>TRBJ2-1|TRBV12-5|-
CASAQTDRGTSSYNEQFF
>TRBJ2-7|TRBV7-9|-
CASSPPGRDPYEQYF
>TRBJ1-5|TRBV21-1|few
CASISDSGNQPQHF
>TRBJ2-7|TRBV10-3|-
CAISGGYEQYF
>TRBJ2-3|TRBV7-3|-
CASSHGRTTDTQYF
>TRBJ2-1|TRBV2|-
CASRRASGFVNEQFF
>TRBJ2-7|TRBV28|-
CASSFGERGTYEQYF
>TRBJ2-7|TRBV5-1|-
CASSLAGFYEQYF
>TRBJ2-5|TRBV5-1|-
CASSLELAGPGETQYF
>TRBJ1-3|TRBV11-2|-
CASSLAPQEIAGNTIYF
>TRBJ2-3|TRBV10-1|-
CASSEFPPSSPTQYF
>TRBJ2-2|TRBV10-2|-
CASSDRELFF
>TRBJ2-7|TRBV7-3|-
CASSSSGQNEQYF
>TRBJ2-5|TRBV5-6|once
CASSLAGVKETQYF
>TRBJ1-5|TRBV29-1|-
CSVHTGSRGQPQHF
>TRBJ1-2|TRBV27|-
CASSLRSNYGYTF
>TRBJ1-1|TRBV19|-
CASSIFPANRVSTEAFF
>TRBJ1-2|TRBV5-6|-
CASSIDSSYGYTF
>TRBJ2-2|TRBV27|-
CASSFGQGAGELFF
>TRBJ2-3|TRBV5-1|-
CASRGPDTQYF
>TRBJ1-1|TRBV2|-
CASSEVFGTPIMNTEAFF
>TRBJ1-5|TRBV5-5|-
CASSLGVRAIGNQPQHF
>TRBJ2-7|TRBV6-5|-
CASTSPSLSQQYF
>TRBJ2-3|TRBV11-2|-
CASSFLAGVVTDTQYF
>TRBJ2-2|TRBV28|-
CASSFRPVLIKAGELFF
>TRBJ1-3|TRBV6-1|-
CASSEDRNSGNTIYF
>TRBJ1-2|TRBV29-1|-
CSVLFRTEKADYGYTF
>TRBJ1-5|TRBV15|-
CATSRVAGPRGSQHF
>TRBJ2-7|TRBV5-8|-
CATDRIFYEQYF
>TRBJ2-5|TRBV7-9|-
CASSLVSGRAVTQYF
>TRBJ2-2|TRBV20-1|few
CSASNGELFF
>TRBJ2-1|TRBV9|-
CASSASGSRGEQFF
>TRBJ1-2|TRBV7-9|-
CASSRGTGGEGYTF
>TRBJ1-1|TRBV7-9|-
CASSDPPPGQGNTEAFF
>TRBJ2-2|TRBV10-1|-
CASSLTPPGELFF
>TRBJ2-5|TRBV6-6|-
CASSPPGEETQYF
>TRBJ2-2|TRBV7-6|-
CASSFSPGGRRTGELFF
>TRBJ1-2|TRBV6-5|-
CASRKKAGYGYTF
>TRBJ1-2|TRBV7-8|-
CASSPGGEHGYTF
>TRBJ1-1|TRBV5-8|-
CASAFSGRLNTEAFF
>TRBJ2-1|TRBV9|-
CASSSRSGEALNEQFF
>TRBJ2-1|TRBV27|once
CASSSPGSGAGTYNEQFF
>TRBJ2-1|TRBV28|-
CASRPGRYLSYNEQFF